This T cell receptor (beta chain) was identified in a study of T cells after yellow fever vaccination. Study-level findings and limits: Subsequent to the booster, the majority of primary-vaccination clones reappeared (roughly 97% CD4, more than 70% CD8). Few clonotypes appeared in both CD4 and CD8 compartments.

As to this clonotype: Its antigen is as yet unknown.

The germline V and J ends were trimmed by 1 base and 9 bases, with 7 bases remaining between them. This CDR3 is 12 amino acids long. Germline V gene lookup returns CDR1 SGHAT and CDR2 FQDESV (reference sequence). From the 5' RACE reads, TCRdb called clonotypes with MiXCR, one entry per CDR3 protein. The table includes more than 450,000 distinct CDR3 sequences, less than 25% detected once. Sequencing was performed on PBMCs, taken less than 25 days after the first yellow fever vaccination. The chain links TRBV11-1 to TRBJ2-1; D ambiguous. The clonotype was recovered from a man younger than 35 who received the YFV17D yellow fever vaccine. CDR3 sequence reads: CASSLGRSEQFF. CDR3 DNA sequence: TGTGCCAGCAGCTTAGGGCGGAGTGAGCAGTTCTTC.